A selection of T cell receptor beta chains follows, all from one sample in a study of spatial heterogeneity in lung cancer. TCRdb re-called the 5' RACE reads with MiXCR, one entry per CDR3 protein. The sample shows roughly 20,000 distinct CDR3 sequences, roughly 4.5% of them seen only once. The specimen was PBMCs, collected at surgery. These receptor sequences come from a male donor with early-stage non-small cell lung cancer. Each CDR3 is given with its conserved first and last residue. D genes are given only for firm matches. Part of the rows lack a size; the others show once, few, many or a class for expanded clones.

TRBJ2-3 TRBD1 TRBV19 - CASSKATGVLDTQYF TGTGCCAGTAGTAAGGCGACAGGGGTCTTAGATACGCAGTATTTT
TRBJ1-2 - TRBV19 - CASSVALNYGYTF TGTGCCAGTAGTGTTGCGTTAAACTATGGCTACACCTTC
TRBJ1-5 - TRBV24-1 many CATSDTGSNQPQHF TGTGCCACCAGTGATACAGGGTCCAATCAGCCCCAGCATTTT
TRBJ2-5 TRBD2 TRBV5-1 many CASSETSGGSETQYF TGCGCCAGCAGCGAGACTAGCGGGGGTTCAGAGACCCAGTACTTC
TRBJ2-5 TRBD2 TRBV2 many CASSGSSGGQETQYF TGTGCCAGCAGTGGGTCTAGCGGGGGTCAGGAGACCCAGTACTTC
TRBJ2-1 - TRBV11-2 many CASSSGLSNEQFF TGTGCCAGCAGCTCGGGACTTTCCAATGAGCAGTTCTTC
TRBJ2-5 - TRBV12-3/TRBV12-4 many CASSLRSGLQETQYF TGTGCCAGCAGTTTAAGGTCAGGTTTACAAGAGACCCAGTACTTC
TRBJ2-7 - TRBV5-4 many CASSTTEDEQYF TGTGCCAGCAGCACGACTGAAGACGAGCAGTACTTC
TRBJ1-1 - TRBV12-3/TRBV12-4 medium-sized CASSFIENTEAFF TGTGCCAGCAGTTTCATAGAGAACACTGAAGCTTTCTTT
TRBJ1-3 TRBD1 TRBV6-5 many CASSSFGQASGNTIYF TGTGCCAGCAGTTCCTTCGGACAGGCGTCTGGAAACACCATATATTTT
TRBJ1-6 - TRBV27 many CASSFWESPLHF TGTGCCAGCAGTTTTTGGGAATCACCCCTCCACTTT
TRBJ1-6 - TRBV19 many CASSTQGTNSPLHF TGTGCCAGTAGCACGCAGGGTACAAATTCACCCCTCCACTTT
TRBJ2-5 TRBD2 TRBV3-1 many CASSQDGLGQLAGGQTQYF TGTGCCAGCAGCCAAGACGGGCTGGGGCAGCTAGCGGGAGGACAGACCCAGTACTTC
TRBJ1-4 - TRBV28 medium-sized CASSLGYTSAGEKLFF TGTGCCAGCAGTTTAGGGTACACCTCGGCTGGTGAAAAACTGTTTTTT
TRBJ1-1 - TRBV9 many CASSVASDKLNTEAFF TGTGCCAGCAGCGTAGCCTCGGACAAGCTGAACACTGAAGCTTTCTTT
TRBJ2-1 TRBD2 TRBV10-2 many CASSDERGGPNEQFF TGCGCCAGCAGTGATGAGCGGGGGGGCCCGAATGAGCAGTTCTTC
TRBJ2-5 TRBD1 TRBV20-1 - CSATGTGKETQYF TGCAGTGCTACCGGGACAGGGAAAGAGACCCAGTACTTC
TRBJ2-3 TRBD2 TRBV9 many CASSVVGIAGTTDTQYF TGTGCCAGCAGCGTAGTAGGAATAGCGGGCACCACAGATACGCAGTATTTT
TRBJ2-1 - TRBV20-1 many CSASLDWSSYNEQFF TGCAGTGCTAGCCTCGACTGGAGCTCCTACAATGAGCAGTTCTTC
TRBJ2-7 - TRBV4-2 few CASSQRDFLSYEQYF TGTGCCAGCAGCCAACGGGACTTCTTGTCCTACGAGCAGTACTTC
TRBJ1-1 TRBD1 TRBV7-3 many CASSPTGMNTEAFF TGTGCCAGCAGCCCGACAGGGATGAACACTGAAGCTTTCTTT
TRBJ2-7 - TRBV6-5 many CASSSDGHYEQYF TGTGCCAGCAGTTCAGACGGGCACTACGAGCAGTACTTC
TRBJ1-6 - TRBV7-9 many CASSPDTGNSPLHF TGTGCCAGCAGTCCAGACACCGGTAATTCACCCCTCCACTTT
TRBJ2-7 - TRBV5-1 medium-sized CASSLGRNDEQYF TGCGCCAGCAGCTTGGGGAGGAACGACGAGCAGTACTTC
TRBJ1-5 - TRBV18 - CASSPQQGDQPQHF TGTGCCAGCTCACCACAACAGGGAGATCAGCCCCAGCATTTT
TRBJ2-3 TRBD2 TRBV20-1 many CSARDQRGRTDTQYF TGCAGTGCTAGAGATCAGCGGGGACGCACAGATACGCAGTATTTT
TRBJ1-2 - TRBV7-9 many CASSLFGTHGYTF TGTGCCAGCAGCTTATTTGGGACTCATGGCTACACCTTC
TRBJ1-1 - TRBV9 medium-sized CASSVAPGGTEAFF TGTGCCAGCAGCGTAGCTCCGGGGGGCACTGAAGCTTTCTTT
TRBJ1-2 - TRBV7-9 few CASSPQAGLGFNGYTF TGTGCCAGCAGCCCCCAGGCAGGGTTAGGTTTTAATGGCTACACCTTC